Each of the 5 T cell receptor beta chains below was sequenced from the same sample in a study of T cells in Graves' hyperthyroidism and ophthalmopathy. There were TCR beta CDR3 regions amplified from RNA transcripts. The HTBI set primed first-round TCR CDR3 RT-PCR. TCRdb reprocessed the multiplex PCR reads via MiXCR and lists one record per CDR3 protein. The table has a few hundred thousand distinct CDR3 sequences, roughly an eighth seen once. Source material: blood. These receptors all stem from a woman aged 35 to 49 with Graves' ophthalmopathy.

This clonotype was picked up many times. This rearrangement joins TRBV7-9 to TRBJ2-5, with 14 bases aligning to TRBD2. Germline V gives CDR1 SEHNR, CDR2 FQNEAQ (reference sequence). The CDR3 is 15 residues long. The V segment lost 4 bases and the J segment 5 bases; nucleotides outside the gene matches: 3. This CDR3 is CASSSWTSGGETQYF. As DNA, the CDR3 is TGTGCCAGCAGCTCATGGACTAGCGGGGGGGAGACCCAGTACTTC. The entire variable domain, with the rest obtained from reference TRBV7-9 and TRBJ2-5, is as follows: DTGVSQNPRHKITKRGQNVTFRCDPISEHNRLYWYRQTLGQGPEFLTYFQNEAQLEKSRLLSDRFSAERPKGSFSTLEIQRTEQGDSAMYLCASSSWTSGGETQYFGPGTRLLVL.

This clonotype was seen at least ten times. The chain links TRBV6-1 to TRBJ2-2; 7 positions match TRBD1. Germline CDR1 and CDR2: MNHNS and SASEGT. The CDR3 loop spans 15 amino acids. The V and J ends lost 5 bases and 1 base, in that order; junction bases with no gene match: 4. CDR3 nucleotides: TGTGCCAGCAGTCGAGGGGGCTGGAACACCGGGGAGCTGTTTTTT. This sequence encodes CASSRGGWNTGELFF.

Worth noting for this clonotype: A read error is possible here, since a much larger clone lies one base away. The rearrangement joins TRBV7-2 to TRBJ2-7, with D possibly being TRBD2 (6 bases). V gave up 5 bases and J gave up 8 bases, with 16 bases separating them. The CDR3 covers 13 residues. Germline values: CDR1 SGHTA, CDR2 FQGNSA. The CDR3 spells CASSTVGRTKQYF. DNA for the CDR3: TGTGCCAGCAGCACCGTCGGGCGGACTAAGCAGTACTTC.

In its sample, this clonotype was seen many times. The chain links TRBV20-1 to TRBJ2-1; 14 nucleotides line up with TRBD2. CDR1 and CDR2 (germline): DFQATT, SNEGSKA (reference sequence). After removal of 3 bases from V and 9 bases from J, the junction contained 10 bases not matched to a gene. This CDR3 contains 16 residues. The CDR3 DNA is TGCAGTGCTAGGGGGACTAGCGGGGGATTAGAGGGTGAGCAGTTCTTC. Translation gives CSARGTSGGLEGEQFF.

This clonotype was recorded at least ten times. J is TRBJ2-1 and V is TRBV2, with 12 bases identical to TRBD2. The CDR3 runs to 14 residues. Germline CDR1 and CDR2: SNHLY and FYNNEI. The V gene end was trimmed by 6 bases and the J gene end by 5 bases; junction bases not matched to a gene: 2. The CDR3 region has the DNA TGTGCCAGCAGCGGACTAGCGGGGAACAATGAGCAGTTCTTC. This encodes CASSGLAGNNEQFF.